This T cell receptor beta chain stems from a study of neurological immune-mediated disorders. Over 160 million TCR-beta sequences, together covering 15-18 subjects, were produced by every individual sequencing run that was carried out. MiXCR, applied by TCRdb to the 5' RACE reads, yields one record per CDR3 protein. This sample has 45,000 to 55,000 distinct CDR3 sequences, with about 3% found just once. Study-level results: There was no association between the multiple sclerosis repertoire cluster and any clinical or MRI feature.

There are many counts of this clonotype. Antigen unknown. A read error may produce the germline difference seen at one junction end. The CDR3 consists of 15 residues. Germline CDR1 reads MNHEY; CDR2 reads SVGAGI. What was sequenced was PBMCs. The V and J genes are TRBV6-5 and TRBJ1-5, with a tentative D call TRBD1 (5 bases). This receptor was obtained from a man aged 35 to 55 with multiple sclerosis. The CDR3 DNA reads TGTGCCAGCAGTTACTCCGGGACCGGTGGCGAGCCCCAGAATTTT. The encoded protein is CASSYSGTGGEPQNF.